The sequence of this TCR beta chain was determined in a study of blood T cell repertoires in COVID-19 (TCRdb year 2020). The study in broad terms: Collaborator samples came from the United States, Italy and Spain and covered acute and convalescent phases of COVID-19. The prospective study material was composed of cDNA or gDNA derived from T cells, B-cell-depleted T cells, or PBMCs. Subjects who had been exposed to COVID-19, were actively infected with it, or had recovered from it provided the deeply sampled blood TCRbeta repertoires that made up the dataset. The repertoires were released in a freely available public database intended as a resource for research on the immune response to SARS-CoV-2. Samples were obtained from the ongoing ImmuneRACE study (first 160 participants) and from approximately 1,200 subjects provided by 6 global collaborators. The sample metadata nearly always contained a de-identified subject ID, COVID-19 status, age in years and sex. Where available, HLA class I and class II types were taken from metadata supplied by the sample provider and were not determined by assay-based typing. On the study overall, not on this receptor specifically: Clinical and demographic metadata were provided uncurated, with the amount varying by source and participant.

TCRbeta CDR3 regions were amplified from genomic DNA using the immunoSEQ Assay, a bias-controlled multiplex PCR. In the paper's pipeline: The number of nucleated cells in each sample was estimated from the amplification of reference gene primers within the assay. To quantify the absolute abundance of each unique TCRbeta CDR3 rearrangement, sequence reads were collapsed and filtered. For each sample, productive Simpson clonality was calculated as the square root of Simpson's diversity index across productive rearrangements. TCRdb mirrors the immuneACCESS table, restricted to in-frame sequences. Some clones are absent from its copies; in checked studies, under half trace to an unresolved V gene, and the reason for the others is unknown. Clone size and V and J calls were adopted from that table, with D and trimming inferred from the DNA. Within this sample are around 140,000 clones, with about 87% of them counted one time only. About 9.4% of the sample comes from the top ten.

Comment on this clone: What antigen it recognizes has not been identified. The input lacks base qualities; no much larger clone sits a single base away.

From the cysteine through the phenylalanine, the CDR3 covers 16 amino acids. The retained sequence is limited to the CDR3, 48 bases, with the frame set at the first base. Germline trimming amounts to 5 bases on V and 8 bases on J, with 12 as the count of junction bases outside the gene matches. Reading the germline V gene gives CDR1 MDHEN and CDR2 SYDVKM. Whole blood was collected in K2EDTA tubes by collaborating institutions according to the institutions' own protocols. For TCRbeta analysis, collaborators shipped samples in one of three forms: frozen whole blood, isolated PBMCs, or DNA extracted from either of those sample types.

This clonotype was sampled from a man aged 50-59 years with acute or convalescent COVID-19. Sequenced: peripheral blood. This receptor chain uses TRBV28 and TRBJ2-2; TRBD1 fits 9 bases in the junction. The CDR3 region reads CASSVSGTGSVGELFF. The DNA is TGTGCCAGCAGTGTATCCGGGACAGGGTCTGTTGGGGAGCTGTTTTTT.